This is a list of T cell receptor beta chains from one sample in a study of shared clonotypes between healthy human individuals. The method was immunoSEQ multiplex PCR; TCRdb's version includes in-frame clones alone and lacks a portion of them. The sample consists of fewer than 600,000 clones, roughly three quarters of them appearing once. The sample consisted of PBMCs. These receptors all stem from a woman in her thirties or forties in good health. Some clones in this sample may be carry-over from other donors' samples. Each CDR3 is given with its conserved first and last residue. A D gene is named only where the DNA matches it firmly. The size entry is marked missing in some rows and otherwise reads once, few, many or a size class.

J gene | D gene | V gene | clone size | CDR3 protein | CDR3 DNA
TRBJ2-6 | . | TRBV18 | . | CASSIGDWGRGANVLTF | TGTGCCAGCTCAATAGGAGATTGGGGGCGAGGGGCCAACGTCCTGACTTTC
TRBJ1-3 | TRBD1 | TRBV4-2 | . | CASSQGTGQYGNTIYF | TGTGCCAGCAGCCAAGGGACAGGGCAGTATGGAAACACCATATATTTT
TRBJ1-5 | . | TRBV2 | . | CASSESRRGDNQPQHF | TGTGCCAGCAGTGAATCCCGCAGGGGCGACAATCAGCCCCAGCATTTT
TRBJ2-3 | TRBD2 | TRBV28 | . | CASRLSGHGAGTQYF | TGTGCCAGCAGGCTTAGCGGGCACGGGGCGGGTACGCAGTATTTT
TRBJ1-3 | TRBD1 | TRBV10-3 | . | CAISEQPGQATGNTIYF | TGTGCCATCAGTGAGCAGCCGGGACAGGCCACTGGAAACACCATATATTTT
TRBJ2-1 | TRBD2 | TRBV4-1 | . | CASSDSGRRGLNEQFF | TGCGCCAGCAGCGATAGCGGGAGGAGGGGCCTCAATGAGCAGTTCTTC
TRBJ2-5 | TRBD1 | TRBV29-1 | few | CSVERDRGQETQYF | TGCAGCGTTGAACGAGACAGGGGACAAGAGACCCAGTACTTC
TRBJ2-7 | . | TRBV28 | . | CASRSPPPVGPEQYF | TGTGCCAGCAGATCCCCTCCCCCCGTTGGGCCCGAGCAGTACTTC
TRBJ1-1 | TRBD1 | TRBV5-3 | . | CARSQQTGALEVPMNTEAFF | TGTGCCAGAAGCCAACAGACAGGGGCGCTCGAGGTACCCATGAACACTGAAGCTTTCTTT
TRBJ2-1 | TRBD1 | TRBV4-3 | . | CASSQGRGPNEQFF | TGCGCCAGCAGCCAAGGCAGGGGGCCTAATGAGCAGTTCTTC
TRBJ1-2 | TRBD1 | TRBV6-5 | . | CASSSWTGDGLYGYTF | TGTGCCAGCAGTTCTTGGACAGGGGACGGTTTATATGGCTACACCTTC
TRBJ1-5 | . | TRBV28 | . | CASSSRAGGRQPQHF | TGTGCCAGCAGTTCACGGGCAGGAGGGCGTCAGCCCCAGCATTTT
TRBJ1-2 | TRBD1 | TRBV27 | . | CASSLAQGVGGYTF | TGTGCCAGCAGTTTAGCGCAGGGGGTAGGCGGCTACACCTTC
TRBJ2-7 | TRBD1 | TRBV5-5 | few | CASSPDRGSEYF | TGTGCCAGCAGCCCGGACAGGGGTTCCGAGTACTTC
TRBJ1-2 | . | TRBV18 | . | CASSPEEIPGYGYTF | TGTGCCAGCTCACCAGAGGAGATCCCGGGCTATGGCTACACCTTC
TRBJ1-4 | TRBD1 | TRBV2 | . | CASRQGNEKLFF | TGTGCCAGCCGACAGGGCAATGAAAAACTGTTTTTT
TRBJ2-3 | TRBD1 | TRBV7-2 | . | CASSPWGTVEDTQYF | TGTGCCAGCAGCCCCTGGGGGACAGTTGAAGATACGCAGTATTTT
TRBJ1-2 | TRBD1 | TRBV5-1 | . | CASSRSGDRTYGYTF | TGCGCCAGCAGCCGGTCGGGGGACAGGACCTATGGCTACACCTTC
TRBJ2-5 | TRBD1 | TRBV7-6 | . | CASSLRDRVWETQYF | TGTGCCAGCAGCTTAAGGGACAGGGTTTGGGAGACCCAGTACTTC
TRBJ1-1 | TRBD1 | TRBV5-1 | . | CASSLGTGPNTEAFF | TGCGCCAGCAGCTTGGGGACAGGGCCGAACACTGAAGCTTTCTTT
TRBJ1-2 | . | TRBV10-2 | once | CASSDPRELYTF | TGCGCCAGCAGTGACCCTAGGGAACTCTACACCTTC
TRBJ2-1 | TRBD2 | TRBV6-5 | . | CASSYSRAGANNEQFF | TGTGCCAGCAGTTACTCGAGAGCGGGGGCCAACAATGAGCAGTTCTTC
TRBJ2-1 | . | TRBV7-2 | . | CASSFDSGSYNEQFF | TGTGCCAGCAGCTTTGATAGCGGTTCCTACAATGAGCAGTTCTTC
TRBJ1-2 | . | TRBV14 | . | CASSQVGREDYGYTF | TGTGCCAGCAGCCAAGTGGGGCGGGAGGACTATGGCTACACCTTC
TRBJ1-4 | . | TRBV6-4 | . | CASSVNANEKLFF | TGTGCCAGCAGTGTGAACGCTAATGAAAAACTGTTTTTT
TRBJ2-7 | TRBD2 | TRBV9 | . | CASSVGGEGTYEQYF | TGTGCCAGCAGCGTAGGAGGGGAGGGGACCTACGAGCAGTACTTC
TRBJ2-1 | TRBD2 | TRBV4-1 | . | CASRPGLAGNNEQFF | TGCGCCAGCAGACCCGGTCTAGCGGGAAACAATGAGCAGTTCTTC
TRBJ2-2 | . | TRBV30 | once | CAWSYRSTGELFF | TGTGCCTGGAGTTACAGGAGCACCGGGGAGCTGTTTTTT
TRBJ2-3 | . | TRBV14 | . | CASSGGLTSTDTQYF | TGTGCCAGCAGCGGGGGACTTACTAGCACAGATACGCAGTATTTT
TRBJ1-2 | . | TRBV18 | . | CASSPQASNYGYTF | TGTGCCAGCTCACCACAGGCCTCGAACTATGGCTACACCTTC
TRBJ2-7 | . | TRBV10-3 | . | CAISDHGTQWASVEQYF | TGTGCCATCAGTGACCATGGTACCCAGTGGGCCTCCGTCGAGCAGTACTTC
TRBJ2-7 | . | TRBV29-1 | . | CSVVGRGYEQYF | TGCAGCGTTGTGGGTAGGGGATACGAGCAGTACTTC
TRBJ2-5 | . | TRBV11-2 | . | CASSFLGDRGETQYF | TGTGCCAGCAGCTTTCTCGGGGATCGAGGGGAGACCCAGTACTTC
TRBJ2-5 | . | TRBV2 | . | CASSPGRLQETQYF | TGTGCCAGCAGCCCAGGGCGGCTACAAGAGACCCAGTACTTC
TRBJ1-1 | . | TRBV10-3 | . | CAIRDIKGGPMNTEAFF | TGTGCCATCAGGGATATTAAAGGGGGGCCCATGAACACTGAAGCTTTCTTT
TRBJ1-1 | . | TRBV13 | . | CASSIGTPSDRTSREAFF | TGTGCCAGCAGCATAGGGACGCCTTCTGACAGAACGAGTCGTGAAGCTTTCTTT
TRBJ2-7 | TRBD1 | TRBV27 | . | CASSLQGASEQYF | TGTGCCAGCAGTTTACAGGGGGCTAGCGAGCAGTACTTC
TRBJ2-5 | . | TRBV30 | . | CAWRGRSQETQYF | TGTGCCTGGAGGGGACGATCCCAAGAGACCCAGTACTTC